This T cell receptor beta chain originates from a study of blood T cell repertoires in COVID-19 (dated by TCRdb to the early 2020s). A note on the overall study: The collaborator samples originated in the United States, Italy and Spain and spanned the acute and convalescent phases of COVID-19. The prospective study material was composed of cDNA or gDNA derived from T cells, B-cell-depleted T cells, or PBMCs. Deeply sampled blood TCRbeta repertoires from subjects exposed to, actively infected with, or recovered from COVID-19 were included in the dataset. The repertoires were released in a freely available public database intended as a resource for research on the immune response to SARS-CoV-2. The samples were drawn from two sources: the first 160 participants of the ongoing ImmuneRACE study, and over 1,000 subjects contributed by 6 global collaborators. A de-identified subject ID, COVID-19 status, age in years and sex were almost always included in the sample metadata. Where available, HLA class I and class II types were taken from metadata supplied by the sample provider and were not determined by assay-based typing.

Broad study findings and their caveats: Clinical and demographic metadata were provided uncurated, with the amount varying by source and participant.

The CDR3 sequence holds 15 residues, the cysteine and phenylalanine included. Only the CDR3 part of the read is kept: 45 bases, read in frame from the first base. V drops 0 bases and J drops 4 bases, leaving 12 bases in between. Via the germline V gene, CDR1 is MNHEY and CDR2 SVGAGI. The immunoSEQ Assay, a bias-controlled multiplex PCR, was used to amplify TCRbeta CDR3 regions from genomic DNA. In the authors' own workflow: Nucleated cell counts per sample were estimated from amplification of reference gene primers within the assay. To quantify the absolute abundance of each unique TCRbeta CDR3 rearrangement, sequence reads were collapsed and filtered. Productive Simpson clonality was computed per sample as the square root of Simpson's diversity index over productive rearrangements. Sourced from immuneACCESS, this table was stored by TCRdb with only in-frame sequences that have V and J called. A share of the clones is absent; for the studies checked, an unresolved V gene accounts for under half, and the remainder has no known explanation. V, J and clone size derive from that table, while D and trimming were established from the DNA sequence. The sample contains roughly 87,000 clones, about 85% of them found a single time. Together, the top ten hold under 3.5% of the sample.

In Seattle, one collaborating source enrolled patients while the infection was active and tracked those patients longitudinally over the course of disease. Whole blood was collected in K2EDTA tubes by collaborating institutions according to the institutions' own protocols. Collaborator samples were shipped for TCRbeta analysis as frozen whole blood, isolated PBMCs, or DNA extracted from either sample type. A few counts support this clone. The antigen it binds to is not known. Base-call qualities are not available, and no considerably larger clone is one nucleotide away. The material sequenced was peripheral blood. The V gene is TRBV6-5 and the J gene is TRBJ1-2; a weak D assignment points to TRBD1 (6 bases agree). This receptor was obtained from a woman older than 75 with COVID-19, enrolled during active disease. CDR3 sequence: CASSYSRQAGYGYTF. The nucleotide sequence reads as follows: TGTGCCAGCAGTTACTCGAGACAGGCAGGCTATGGCTACACCTTC.